What follows are 11 T cell receptor beta chains derived from one specimen sequenced in a study of cytomegalovirus exposure and HLA in healthy donors (dated by TCRdb to the late 2010s). Receptor amplification or capture employed the immunoSEQ multiplex PCR assay. The multiplex PCR relied on a mix of 60 forward primers for TCR Vbeta segments and 13 reverse primers for TCR Jbeta segments. This immuneACCESS table, as held by TCRdb, lists in-frame sequences with V and J called but not all clones. Of the missing ones, under half trace to an unresolved V gene in checked studies; the others have no known cause. Recorded for this sample are 150,000 to 200,000 clones; over 70% of them occurred a single time. The ten most abundant clones make up 1% to 1.5% of the sample. Sequencing was performed on PBMCs. The receptors come from a man aged 45-65 years in good health and CMV-seropositive.

This clone was recorded a few times. The V gene is TRBV6-5, the J gene TRBJ1-1; TRBD1 matches 7 bases. Germline lookup yields CDR1 MNHEY and CDR2 SVGAGI. V lost 8 bases to trimming and J lost 4 bases; unmatched junction nucleotides: 4. The CDR3 is 12 residues long. The CDR3 sequence is CASGNRGTEAFF. CDR3 coding DNA: TGTGCCAGCGGGAACAGGGGCACTGAAGCTTTCTTT.

The V gene is TRBV2, the J gene TRBJ2-5; TRBD2 aligns across 7 bases. V was clipped by 6 bases and J by 5 bases; unmatched bases: 9. CDR3 length: 14 amino acids. CDR1 and CDR2 from the germline V gene are SNHLY and FYNNEI. Here the CDR3 reads CASSALGGGETQYF. Here the CDR3 DNA reads TGTGCCAGCAGCGCCCTTGGGGGGGGTGAGACCCAGTACTTC.

The chain has TRBV2 and TRBJ2-2; TRBD2 matches 13 bases. V lost 5 bases and J lost 6; bases outside the gene matches: 6. Germline CDR1 and CDR2: SNHLY and FYNNEI. This CDR3 contains 16 residues. CDR3 coding DNA: TGTGCCAGCAGTTATACTAGCGGGAGGGCCCCCGGGGAGCTGTTTTTT. It encodes CASSYTSGRAPGELFF.

Comment on this clone: This same CDR3 is encoded by further DNA sequences in the sample. The gene calls are TRBV9 and TRBJ2-1; TRBD2 agrees at 11 bases. Germline V gives CDR1 SGDLS, CDR2 YYNGEE. The CDR3 runs 15 residues. The V segment lost 2 bases and the J segment 3 bases; nucleotides outside the gene matches: 1. Here the CDR3 reads CASSVTSGGYNEQFF. In nucleotides, the CDR3 is TGTGCCAGCAGCGTCACTAGCGGGGGCTACAATGAGCAGTTCTTC.

This chain uses TRBV7-3 with TRBJ2-3; no definite D call. CDR3 length: 16 amino acids. V was clipped by 2 bases and J by 5 bases, with 17 bases between them. CDR1 and CDR2 from the germline V gene are SGHTA and FQGTGA. In DNA form, the CDR3 reads TGTGCCAGCAGCTTATTGGCTAGTTCCTCCCGAGATACGCAGTATTTT. The encoded protein is CASSLLASSSRDTQYF.

Only one count was recorded for this clone. Other DNA sequences in the sample encode the same CDR3. V is TRBV7-6 and J is TRBJ2-7, with 9 bases aligning to TRBD1. Germline-derived CDR1 and CDR2 are SGHVS and FNYEAQ. CDR3 size: 14 residues. With 1 base clipped from V and 2 bases from J, the junction kept 0 bases outside the gene matches. The CDR3 sequence: CASSLGTGAYEQYF. CDR3 DNA: TGTGCCAGCAGCTTAGGGACAGGGGCCTACGAGCAGTACTTC.

The V gene is TRBV19, the J gene TRBJ2-3, with 7 bases lining up with TRBD1. Germline loops: CDR1 LNHDA, CDR2 SQIVND (reference sequence). Unmatched junction bases numbered 3, after V lost 3 bases and J lost 6 bases. The CDR3 contains 13 residues. CDR3 residues: CASSIGTVDTQYF. Here the CDR3 DNA reads TGTGCCAGTAGTATCGGGACAGTTGATACGCAGTATTTT.

This clone was observed a few times. The chain has TRBV4-2 and TRBJ2-4; 7 bases agree with TRBD2. Per germline, CDR1 LGHNA and CDR2 YNFKEQ. Unmatched junction bases numbered 13, after V lost 0 bases and J lost 8 bases. The CDR3 loop spans 17 amino acids. In DNA form, the CDR3 reads TGTGCCAGCAGCCAAGAGCAGGACGGGAGGCGAGGGGACATTCAGTACTTC. Amino acids: CASSQEQDGRRGDIQYF.

The chain uses TRBV2 and TRBJ2-6; 8 bases agree with TRBD2. V lost 5 bases to trimming and J lost 14 bases; unmatched junction nucleotides: 23. The CDR3 runs to 18 residues. Germline V gene data show CDR1 as SNHLY and CDR2 as FYNNEI. DNA of the CDR3: TGTGCCAGCAGTAGGACAACGGGGGCGGGGGGCCCTATTGAGCTCCTGACTTTC. Translating gives CASSRTTGAGGPIELLTF. The whole variable domain, remainder taken from reference TRBV2 and TRBJ2-6, is EPEVTQTPSHQVTQMGQEVILRCVPISNHLYFYWYRQILGQKVEFLVSFYNNEISEKSEIFDDQFSVERPDGSNFTLKIRSTKLEDSAMYFCASSRTTGAGGPIELLTFGAGSRLTVL.

V gene TRBV23-1 combines with J gene TRBJ2-2, with 9 bases identical to TRBD1. Being an ORF, TRBV23-1 has a function that is uncertain. The CDR3 has 15 residues. J lost 1 base, V lost 4 bases, and 1 base had no gene match. The CDR3 is CASSRGQGNTGELFF. Here the CDR3 DNA reads TGCGCCAGCAGTCGGGGACAGGGGAACACCGGGGAGCTGTTTTTT.

V and J are TRBV6-1 and TRBJ1-2; D unclear. V was shortened by 5 bases and J by 12 bases, with 13 bases between the two germline ends. CDR3 length equals 11 residues. CDR1 and CDR2 (germline): MNHNS, SASEGT. The CDR3 here is CASSYQEAHTF. CDR3 in DNA: TGTGCCAGCAGTTACCAGGAGGCCCACACCTTC.